One T cell receptor beta chain is described in this entry. The data were obtained in a study of blood T cell repertoires in COVID-19. Method: immunoSEQ multiplex PCR; TCRdb's copy keeps in-frame clones and lacks some. The table records approximately 250,000 clones, roughly 79% of them present only once. The CDR3 is made up of 12 amino acids. Germline CDR1 ENHRY, CDR2 SYGVKD. Deletions cut 2 bases from V and 5 bases from J, with 6 bases between. The chain recombines TRBV10-3 with TRBJ1-1; TRBD1 is a possible D gene (6 bases). The sequence was obtained from a man in his forties who had recovered from COVID-19. Sequencing was performed on PBMCs or T cells enriched from blood (not recorded which). The CDR3 region is CAISEQGTEAFF. The CDR3 coding sequence is TGTGCCATCAGTGAGCAGGGGACTGAAGCTTTCTTT.